The clone carrying this T cell receptor beta chain was picked up many times. The antigen is not known. The data are from a study of Graves' ophthalmopathy and Graves' hyperthyroidism. Study-level points and caveats: Forecasting of ophthalmopathy progression by the model achieved about 69% sensitivity and approximately 72% specificity.

V gave up 2 bases and J gave up 0 bases, with 7 bases separating them. Germline V CDR1 and CDR2: DFQATT, SNEGSKA (reference sequence). The CDR3 covers 13 residues. The study amplified TCR beta CDR3 regions using RNA transcripts. HTBI primers were employed in first-round RT-PCR, then a second-round multiplex PCR followed. TCRdb re-derived calls from the multiplex PCR reads in MiXCR, one entry per CDR3 protein. The sample has about 400,000 distinct CDR3 sequences; roughly 18% are singletons. Having ophthalmopathy, the donors showed moderate-to-severe activity, CAS ≥3 and NOSPECS ≥4, with disease lasting under 3 months. Clinical symptoms, serum thyroxine, TRAb, thyroid ultrasound and orbital computed tomography formed the basis of diagnosis.

The rearrangement joins TRBV20-1 to TRBJ1-2; D is undetermined. The sequencing sample was made of peripheral blood. This TCR was recovered from a woman aged 18-30 years with Graves' ophthalmopathy. The CDR3 sequence: CSARHSSNYGYTF. The CDR3 nucleotides read TGCAGTGCTAGACACAGTTCTAACTATGGCTACACCTTC.